This T cell receptor beta chain was obtained from a study of shared clonotypes between healthy human individuals. Germline trimming cut 0 bases from V and 5 bases from J; bases unmatched to any gene: 5. Germline V CDR1 and CDR2: MDHEN, SYDVKM. The CDR3 is 15 amino acids. This clone was seen once. Its antigen is undetermined. Original handling: From ImmunoSEQ came sequences covering only the junction and carrying no quality scores, so filtering differed. Assay used: immunoSEQ multiplex PCR; TCRdb lists only in-frame clones, some missing. V, J and clone size reflect that table, while D and trimming were determined from the DNA. This table has approximately 640,000 clones, around 91% appearing once. Study-wide results and limits: Across subsets, estimated richness was generally greater for naive than for memory populations.

The clonotype comes from a man younger than 30 in good health. Some clones in this sample may be carry-over from other donors' samples. The sequencing sample was made of memory CD8+ T cells from PBMCs. Sample subset: CD45RO+ cells pooled with CCR7-negative TemRA cells. This chain joins TRBV28 and TRBJ2-7, with 9 positions matching TRBD1. The CDR3 here is CASSLWGDRVHEQYF. DNA for the CDR3: TGTGCCAGCAGTTTATGGGGGGACAGGGTCCACGAGCAGTACTTC.